The entry below gives a single T cell receptor (beta chain) sequence along with its context. It lacks a known antigen. There are no base qualities to consult, and no much larger clone falls within one base. These data originate in a study of CD8+ T cells in alopecia areata (dated by TCRdb to between 2017 and 2018). Context from the whole study: The treated patients, all with moderate-to-severe alopecia areata, were enrolled in an open-label pilot trial of oral tofacitinib given at 5 to 10 mg twice daily. Patients stayed on tofacitinib for 6 to 18 months and then had 6 months of follow-up off drug so that delayed response and recurrence could be assessed. Disease severity in treated patients was measured with the SALT score, which quantifies the percentage of affected scalp surface area. To study T cell clonal expansion in alopecia areata, the researchers applied high-throughput TCRbeta sequencing to both the C3H/HeJ mouse model and human patients. Human TCRbeta sequencing covered scalp tissue and sorted CD4+ and CD8+ peripheral blood T cells from patchy and totalis/universalis alopecia areata patients and healthy controls. Biopsies were taken from tofacitinib-treated patients at baseline and at 4 and 24 weeks of treatment, and a later scalp biopsy was taken in several of the tofacitinib-treated patients. Scalp clonality was compared across normal scalp (n=4), patchy alopecia areata scalp (n=8), and alopecia totalis/universalis scalp (n=8). RNA came from the PAXgene miRNA kit for fixed scalp, the miRNeasy kit for PBMCs, and the RNeasy kit for mouse skin. TCRbeta CDR3 regions were amplified by immunoSEQ multiplex PCR with 35 Vbeta forward and 13 Jbeta reverse primers. The research as a whole found: During tofacitinib treatment, many expanded lesional clones stuck around in both scalp and blood, and this persistence may partly explain why relapse happens after treatment is stopped. Compared with mice, TCR sequences shared between patients were less clear, possibly partly because of HLA diversity across the patient population. Because the treated cohort was small and included a single nonresponder, larger studies are needed to assess links between baseline CD8+ expansion and response. Resident alphabeta T cells in normal human skin are also sequenced, complicating scalp TCR repertoire analysis, unlike mouse skin dominated by gammadelta T cells. Lesional scalp, especially in alopecia totalis/universalis, showed higher clonality and more expanded CD8+ clones than normal scalp, suggesting antigenic drive. With tofacitinib, both scalp clonality and the number of expanded CD8+ clones among the top 100 scalp clones went down significantly.

Libraries came from the immunoSEQ multiplex PCR assay. For TCR sequencing, RNA was extracted from every sample and reverse transcribed into cDNA to serve as template. First-strand cDNA was synthesized with SuperScript III using a 2:1 mix of oligo-dT and random hexamers. Amplification bias was assessed with a synthetic immune receptor repertoire, and residual bias was removed computationally. Per the original workflow: After raw reads were preprocessed to remove errors, the CDR3 was defined following IMGT conventions as running from the conserved cysteine to phenylalanine. Clonality was computed as 1 minus the Shannon entropy, with the entropy normalized by log2 of the number of productive unique TCRs. Whether scalp clones were CD4 or CD8 was inferred by matching scalp TCRbeta sequences against CD4 and CD8 repertoires sorted from blood. The source is immuneACCESS, and TCRdb retained only in-frame sequences with V and J called. Part of the clones is not carried over; for the studies checked, unresolved V genes explain less than half of this, and the remainder is unexplained. D and trimming come from the DNA, and the V and J calls and clone size come from that table. The sample table holds approximately 170,000 clones, of which 60% were seen once. Of the sample, approximately 0.7% is held by the ten largest clones.

The CDR3 starts with the cysteine, ends with the phenylalanine, and has 15 residues. This entry keeps only the CDR3 DNA: 45 bases, framed from base 1. Looking up the germline V gene yields CDR1 LGHNA and CDR2 YNFKEQ. The V and J ends are trimmed by 0 bases and 2 bases, leaving 10 bases between them. The time point tag for this specimen amounts to: around 4 weeks on oral tofacitinib. The sample's treatment or condition label is to be understood as: oral pan-JAK inhibitor, 5-10 mg twice daily. Peripheral blood and lesional scalp punch biopsies were obtained from patients with alopecia areata. PBMCs were isolated by density centrifugation and stained for CD3, CD4 and CD8, and CD4+ and CD8+ T cells were sorted on a FACSAria.

This sequence uses TRBV4-2 and TRBJ2-5, with no D gene named confidently. The source of this sequence is a human donor with alopecia areata. The sequences come from CD4+ T cells sorted from blood, collected at week 4, from a patient treated with tofacitinib. The CDR3: CASSQDNQFQETQYF. The DNA is as follows: TGTGCCAGCAGCCAAGATAATCAGTTTCAAGAGACCCAGTACTTC.